The T cell receptor (beta chain) under discussion was sequenced for a study of T cells in Graves' hyperthyroidism and ophthalmopathy. Findings and limits, study-wide: The blood repertoire included most of the expanded thyroid clonotypes above 0.001.

A word on this clonotype: No antigen is known for it.

The CDR3 totals 16 residues. Trimming stripped 3 bases from V and 4 bases from J, with 19 bases between. Germline assignment: CDR1 SGHAT and CDR2 FQNNGV. Diagnostic decisions used clinical symptoms, serum thyroxine and TRAb, thyroid ultrasound and orbital computed tomography. Template material for amplifying TCR beta CDR3 regions consisted of RNA transcripts. Carried out on the TCR CDR3, a first-round RT-PCR used the HTBI primer set. One entry per CDR3 protein, called by TCRdb with MiXCR from the multiplex PCR reads. The sample has 350,000 to 400,000 distinct CDR3 sequences; approximately 20% are singletons.

This rearrangement joins TRBV11-2 to TRBJ2-7; either TRBD1 or TRBD2 may supply D (6 bases each). The source of this sequence is a young woman with Graves' hyperthyroidism. The sequenced sample was blood. CDR3 in DNA: TGTGCCAGCAGCTTCTCTGGGGGGCCTCGACCGTACGAGCAGTACTTC. This sequence encodes CASSFSGGPRPYEQYF.